These 27 T cell receptor beta chains share one sample of origin, sequenced in a study of shared clonotypes between healthy human individuals. The method was immunoSEQ multiplex PCR; TCRdb's version includes in-frame clones alone and lacks a portion of them. Counted here are roughly 2.5 million clones, roughly nine tenths occurring once; the ten biggest clones make up over 0.12%. The sample consisted of naive CD4+ T cells sorted from blood. Noted subset: CD45RA+ positively selected. These receptors came from a young man in good health.

The chain has TRBV5-1 and TRBJ1-1; 7 bases are a match to TRBD1. Trimming at V came to 0 bases and at J to 5 bases, leaving 4 bases not matched to a gene. This CDR3 has 14 amino acids. Looked up from germline, CDR1 is SGHRS and CDR2 is YFSETQ. As DNA, the CDR3 is TGCGCCAGCAGCTTGGACAGGGGATGGACTGAAGCTTTCTTT. It translates to CASSLDRGWTEAFF.

CDR3 protein: CASRGSKDTIYF. The CDR3 nucleotides are TGTGCCAGCAGGGGTTCCAAGGACACCATATATTTT. V usage is TRBV28 and J usage is TRBJ1-3, with D uncertain. CDR3 length equals 12 residues. Germline V gives CDR1 MDHEN, CDR2 SYDVKM. Trimming left V 6 bases short and J 8 bases short, with 11 bases between.

The V gene is TRBV9, the J gene TRBJ2-3; 9 bases line up with TRBD2. This CDR3 contains 16 residues. CDR1 and CDR2 (germline): SGDLS, YYNGEE. The ends lost 4 bases at V and 3 bases at J; junction bases unmatched: 9. CDR3 protein: CASSTILAGATDTQYF. The CDR3 nucleotides read TGTGCCAGCAGCACCATATTAGCGGGAGCGACAGATACGCAGTATTTT.

The chain links TRBV6-5 to TRBJ2-2, with TRBD2 as a possible D gene (5 bases). Per germline, CDR1 MNHEY and CDR2 SVGAGI. This CDR3 contains 15 residues. The V gene lost 5 bases and the J gene lost 1 base, with 11 bases spanning the gap. CDR3 sequence: CASSSSGKNTGELFF. In DNA form, the CDR3 reads TGTGCCAGCAGTAGCAGCGGAAAGAACACCGGGGAGCTGTTTTTT.

CDR3: CASRSRGHSLTDTQYF. CDR3 coding DNA: TGTGCCAGCAGATCCCGAGGGCACAGTTTGACAGATACGCAGTATTTT. The V gene is TRBV7-2, the J gene TRBJ2-3; weak D call: TRBD2 (5 bases). Germline V gives CDR1 SGHTA, CDR2 FQGNSA. This CDR3 has 16 residues. V was shortened by 6 bases and J by 3 bases, with 19 bases between the two germline ends.

The rearrangement joins TRBV6-1 to TRBJ1-5; a possible D gene is TRBD1 (5 bases). The length of the CDR3 is 16 residues. V was pared by 4 bases and J by 6 bases, with 19 bases between. The V gene's germline CDR1 is MNHNS and CDR2 SASEGT. The CDR3 here is CASSVTPQGSGQPQHF. CDR3 coding DNA: TGTGCCAGCAGTGTCACCCCCCAGGGTTCGGGTCAGCCCCAGCATTTT.

This chain uses TRBV7-8 with TRBJ2-5, with a tentative D call TRBD2 (5 bases). Trimming pared 5 bases from V and 2 bases from J, leaving 9 bases between. CDR1 SGHVS and CDR2 FQNEAQ come from the germline V gene. CDR3 length equals 13 residues. CDR3 in amino acids: CASSGSRQETQYF. In DNA, the CDR3 is TGTGCCAGCAGCGGGAGCAGGCAAGAGACCCAGTACTTC.

CDR3 protein: CASSSYSGGGTGELFF. In DNA form, the CDR3 reads TGTGCCAGCAGTTCCTATAGCGGGGGAGGCACCGGGGAGCTGTTTTTT. J is TRBJ2-2 and V is TRBV11-3, with TRBD2 matching 9 bases. The J segment lost 4 bases and the V segment lost 6 bases, leaving 9 bases of the junction unmatched. Germline-derived CDR1 and CDR2 are SGHNT and YENEEA. The CDR3 spans 16 residues.

The chain recombines TRBV6-1 with TRBJ2-5; 9 bases are a match to TRBD2. V trimming: 6 bases; J trimming: 5 bases; junction bases outside the gene matches: 10. CDR1 is MNHNS, CDR2 SASEGT, per germline. CDR3 length equals 15 residues. The CDR3 DNA sequence: TGTGCCAGCAGCGTAACCGGGACTAGCAGGGAGACCCAGTACTTC. The encoded protein is CASSVTGTSRETQYF.

This rearrangement joins TRBV5-6 to TRBJ1-2; perhaps TRBD1 as D (5 bases). CDR1 is SGHDT and CDR2 is YYEEEE in the germline V gene. The CDR3 sequence is 14 residues long. The V end lost 0 bases, the J end lost 7 bases, and 13 bases lay between the germline ends. The DNA for the CDR3 is TGTGCCAGCAGCTTGGTTGGGACCCCAACTGGCTACACCTTC. This sequence encodes CASSLVGTPTGYTF. Based on the CDR3 plus reference TRBV5-6 and TRBJ1-2, the full variable domain is DAGVTQSPTHLIKTRGQQVTLRCSPKSGHDTVSWYQQALGQGPQFIFQYYEEEERQRGNFPDRFSGHQFPNYSSELNVNALLLGDSALYLCASSLVGTPTGYTFGSGTRLTVV.

Turning to this clone: This CDR3 is also generated by other DNA sequences in the sample. This chain uses TRBV4-3 with TRBJ2-7, with D uncertain. Looked up from germline, CDR1 is LGHNA and CDR2 is YSLEER. Trimming pared 0 bases from V and 2 bases from J, leaving 8 bases between. The CDR3 is made up of 14 amino acids. As DNA, the CDR3 is TGCGCCAGCAGCCAAGAACAAGGGACCTACGAGCAGTACTTC. This gives the protein CASSQEQGTYEQYF.

The V and J genes are TRBV7-2 and TRBJ1-1, with D unresolved. Germline V gene sequence: CDR1 SGHTA, CDR2 FQGNSA. This CDR3 region has 11 residues. The V end lost 0 bases, the J end lost 8 bases, and 4 bases lay between the germline ends. CDR3 region: CASSLAIEAFF. CDR3 in DNA: TGTGCCAGCAGCTTAGCTATAGAAGCTTTCTTT.

The rearrangement joins TRBV5-1 to TRBJ1-4; D unresolved. Between the trimmed V and J ends, which lost 0 bases and 0 bases, there was a span of 9 bases. Germline V gives CDR1 SGHRS, CDR2 YFSETQ. The CDR3 has 16 residues. CDR3 coding DNA: TGCGCCAGCAGCTTGGGCATATTCCCAACTAATGAAAAACTGTTTTTT. Its protein is CASSLGIFPTNEKLFF.

The V and J genes are TRBV28 and TRBJ1-5, with unresolved D. V lost 2 bases to trimming and J lost 0 bases, with 11 bases between them. This CDR3 contains 16 residues. Looked up from germline, CDR1 is MDHEN and CDR2 is SYDVKM. CDR3 nucleotides: TGTGCCAGCAGTTTAGGACCCCTGATTAGCAATCAGCCCCAGCATTTT. Residues: CASSLGPLISNQPQHF.

The V gene is TRBV11-2, the J gene TRBJ2-3, with TRBD2 matching over 12 bases. The V gene's germline CDR1 is SGHAT and CDR2 FQNNGV. Germline trimming cut 2 bases from V and 7 bases from J; bases unmatched to any gene: 10. This CDR3 spans 17 amino acids. The CDR3 here is CASSLIGLGLAGHTQYF. CDR3 nucleotides: TGTGCCAGCAGCTTAATCGGATTAGGACTAGCGGGGCATACGCAGTATTTT.

Regarding this clone: Other nucleotide sequences in the sample specify the same CDR3. The chain couples TRBV10-3 to TRBJ2-5; maybe TRBD2 (5 bases). Trimming left V 2 bases short and J 5 bases short, with 6 bases between. This CDR3 is built from 12 residues. Germline CDR1 and CDR2: ENHRY and SYGVKD. CDR3 coding DNA: TGTGCCATCAGTGAGACGGGGGAGACCCAGTACTTC. Translated, it gives CAISETGETQYF.

The chain joins TRBV11-2 to TRBJ1-2; no clear D gene. This CDR3 comprises 12 residues. Germline CDR1 reads SGHAT; CDR2 reads FQNNGV. Deletions cut 4 bases from V and 5 bases from J, with 8 bases between. As DNA, the CDR3 is TGTGCCAGCAGCTCTCCCAGTTATGGCTACACCTTC. Translated: CASSSPSYGYTF.

V is TRBV11-3 and J is TRBJ2-3; D perhaps matches TRBD2 (6 bases). V lost 1 base to trimming and J lost 2 bases, with 10 bases between them. From germline, CDR1 is SGHNT and CDR2 YENEEA. The length of the CDR3 is 15 residues. CDR3 residues: CASSLAGVNTDTQYF. The DNA of the CDR3 is TGTGCCAGCAGCTTAGCGGGGGTGAACACAGATACGCAGTATTTT.

J is TRBJ1-1 and V is TRBV11-2; no clear D gene. V was shortened by 7 bases and J by 4 bases, with 13 bases between the two germline ends. Germline CDR1 SGHAT, CDR2 FQNNGV. The CDR3 length is 13 residues. This CDR3 reads CASNRVWGTEAFF. The DNA for the CDR3 is TGTGCCAGCAATCGGGTATGGGGCACTGAAGCTTTCTTT.

The genes are TRBV5-1 and TRBJ1-2; D may be TRBD1 (6 bases). Germline lookup yields CDR1 SGHRS and CDR2 YFSETQ. This CDR3 region has 13 residues. Trimming removed 3 bases from V and 4 bases from J, with 10 bases in between. CDR3 nucleotides: TGCGCCAGCAGCTCGGACAGAATCTATGGCTACACCTTC. This translates into CASSSDRIYGYTF.

On this clone: Different DNA sequences within this sample yield the same CDR3. The chain recombines TRBV5-1 with TRBJ1-2; no reliable D call. Germline values: CDR1 SGHRS, CDR2 YFSETQ. The CDR3 totals 15 residues. V was trimmed by 0 bases and J by 0 bases, leaving 9 bases between them. The CDR3 reads CASSLEGRSNYGYTF. The CDR3 coding sequence is TGCGCCAGCAGCTTGGAGGGCAGATCTAACTATGGCTACACCTTC.

The V gene is TRBV9, the J gene TRBJ2-3; 7 bases agree with TRBD1. The J segment lost 0 bases and the V segment lost 4 bases, leaving 8 bases of the junction unmatched. The CDR3 has 16 residues. The germline V gene encodes CDR1 SGDLS and CDR2 YYNGEE. The CDR3 is CASSPHSTGSTDTQYF. In DNA form, the CDR3 reads TGTGCCAGCAGCCCTCACTCGACAGGGAGCACAGATACGCAGTATTTT.

In the case of this clone: The sample has other DNA sequences that encode this CDR3 too. The chain couples TRBV5-4 to TRBJ2-5; the D gene could be TRBD1 or TRBD2 (6 bases each). Germline CDR1 is SGHNT and CDR2 is YYREEE (reference sequence). The CDR3 loop spans 14 amino acids. Deletions cut 1 base from V and 5 bases from J, with 12 bases between. CDR3 region: CASSLRGVEETQYF. CDR3 sequence (DNA): TGTGCCAGCAGCTTGAGGGGGGTGGAGGAGACCCAGTACTTC.

This clone was counted a single time. The V gene is TRBV5-6, the J gene TRBJ2-7; possibly TRBD1 for D (6 bases). The germline V gene encodes CDR1 SGHDT and CDR2 YYEEEE. This CDR3 is 13 amino acids long. V was clipped by 0 bases and J by 6 bases, with 10 bases between them. CDR3 region: CASSLGTVGEQYF. The CDR3 bases are TGTGCCAGCAGCTTGGGGACAGTGGGCGAGCAGTACTTC. The variable domain in full, completed from reference TRBV5-6 and TRBJ2-7, reads DAGVTQSPTHLIKTRGQQVTLRCSPKSGHDTVSWYQQALGQGPQFIFQYYEEEERQRGNFPDRFSGHQFPNYSSELNVNALLLGDSALYLCASSLGTVGEQYFGPGTRLTVT.

As regards this clone: The sample has other DNA sequences that encode this CDR3 too. V usage is TRBV20-1 and J usage is TRBJ2-1; TRBD2 aligns across 10 bases. Per germline, CDR1 DFQATT and CDR2 SNEGSKA (reference sequence). CDR3 size: 11 residues. J was trimmed by 10 bases and V by 3 bases; bases with no gene match: 0. CDR3 DNA: TGCAGTGCTAGTAGCGGGAGGGAGCAGTTCTTC. It encodes CSASSGREQFF.

This clone was counted only a few times. V usage is TRBV29-1 and J usage is TRBJ1-2; a possible D gene is TRBD1 (6 bases). CDR1 and CDR2 from the germline V gene are SQVTM and ANQGSEA. The CDR3 spans 10 residues. Trimming pared 5 bases from V and 7 bases from J, leaving 8 bases between. CDR3 amino acids: CSVRQAGYTF. The CDR3, as DNA: TGCAGCGTTCGACAGGCTGGCTACACCTTC.

V usage is TRBV6-6 and J usage is TRBJ2-7, with a tentative D call TRBD2 (7 bases). CDR1 and CDR2 from the germline V gene are MNHNY and SVGAGI (reference sequence). The CDR3 contains 15 residues. Trimming removed 7 bases at V and 4 bases at J, with 20 bases between. The CDR3 loop is CASTPGGGGLYEQYF. DNA for the CDR3: TGTGCCAGCACCCCGGGCGGGGGCGGGCTATACGAGCAGTACTTC.